The next 24 T cell receptor beta chains were all read from a single sample in a study of cytomegalovirus exposure and HLA in healthy donors. Researchers ran the PCR with 60 Vbeta and 13 Jbeta primers. Measured with immunoSEQ multiplex PCR; TCRdb has only the in-frame clones, and not every one. This table lists 45,000 to 60,000 clones. Sequencing used PBMCs. Receptor source: a male donor in good health and CMV-seronegative.

Here the CDR3 DNA reads TGTGCCAGCAGCTTAGGACTGTCGAACACTGAAGCTTTCTTT. It codes for CASSLGLSNTEAFF. J is TRBJ1-1 and V is TRBV5-6; no clear D. Trimming pared 2 bases from V and 1 base from J, leaving 9 bases between. The CDR3 runs to 14 residues. Germline CDR1 reads SGHDT; CDR2 reads YYEEEE. Full variable domain (outside the CDR3, taken from reference TRBV5-6 and TRBJ1-1): DAGVTQSPTHLIKTRGQQVTLRCSPKSGHDTVSWYQQALGQGPQFIFQYYEEEERQRGNFPDRFSGHQFPNYSSELNVNALLLGDSALYLCASSLGLSNTEAFFGQGTRLTVV.

This chain uses TRBV6-6 with TRBJ1-6, with 8 bases lining up with TRBD1. The CDR3 has 14 amino acids. The junction had 7 bases not matched to a gene; V was cut back by 6 bases and J by 9 bases. Germline CDR1 is MNHNY and CDR2 is SVGAGI (reference sequence). The CDR3 DNA sequence: TGTGCCAGCAGCGTAGGACAGGGTGCTTCACCCCTCCACTTT. Its translation is CASSVGQGASPLHF.

The chain links TRBV7-2 to TRBJ1-2; D is perhaps TRBD1 (6 bases). Trimming shortened V by 1 base and J by 4 bases, and 7 bases separated the two germline ends. This CDR3 has 13 residues. The germline V gene encodes CDR1 SGHTA and CDR2 FQGNSA. This CDR3 is CASSLDRAYGYTF. In nucleotides, the CDR3 is TGTGCCAGCAGCTTAGACAGGGCCTATGGCTACACCTTC.

This chain joins TRBV6-1 and TRBJ2-7; 7 bases align to TRBD1. CDR3 length equals 14 residues. Germline CDR1 is MNHNS and CDR2 is SASEGT. J was trimmed by 5 bases and V by 2 bases; bases with no gene match: 6. The CDR3 loop reads CASSELTGVNEQYF. The DNA of the CDR3 is TGTGCCAGCAGTGAATTAACAGGGGTCAACGAGCAGTACTTC.

V and J are TRBV19 and TRBJ1-1; 8 bases are a match to TRBD1. CDR3 length equals 14 residues. Germline V gene sequence: CDR1 LNHDA, CDR2 SQIVND (reference sequence). J gave up 5 bases and V 5 bases, and 7 bases lay outside the gene matches. The CDR3 nucleotides read TGTGCCAGTAGTTTTGGACAGGGTAATACTGAAGCTTTCTTT. This translates into CASSFGQGNTEAFF.

The CDR3 bases are TGTGCCTGCAGGACAGGGGATTATAGCAATCAGCCCCAGCATTTT. Translation gives CACRTGDYSNQPQHF. V usage is TRBV30 and J usage is TRBJ1-5; 9 bases line up with TRBD1. CDR1 and CDR2 (germline): GTSNPN, SVGIG (reference sequence). This CDR3 contains 15 residues. J was trimmed by 0 bases and V by 6 bases; bases with no gene match: 6.

The rearrangement links TRBV9 to TRBJ2-7; D possibly corresponds to TRBD1 (5 bases). The CDR3 sequence is 13 residues long. V was pared by 3 bases and J by 2 bases, with 9 bases between. Looked up from germline, CDR1 is SGDLS and CDR2 is YYNGEE. For the CDR3, the DNA is TGTGCCAGCAGCGGTCAGGGTCCCTACGAGCAGTACTTC. Amino acid sequence: CASSGQGPYEQYF.

This chain connects TRBV15 to TRBJ1-2, with 10 bases identical to TRBD1. Germline V gives CDR1 LNHNV, CDR2 YYDKDF (reference sequence). This CDR3 is built from 16 residues. J lost 5 bases, V lost 3 bases, and 9 bases had no gene match. The CDR3 DNA reads TGTGCCACCAGCAGCCAGCGGACAGGGGGTGGTTATGGCTACACCTTC. It encodes CATSSQRTGGGYGYTF.

V gene TRBV30 combines with J gene TRBJ1-1; D ambiguous. Trimming stripped 1 base from V and 0 bases from J, with 6 bases between. This CDR3 is 13 amino acids long. Germline V gene data show CDR1 as GTSNPN and CDR2 as SVGIG (reference sequence). The CDR3 region has the DNA TGTGCCTGGAGTGGTCAGTTGAACACTGAAGCTTTCTTT. Translation gives CAWSGQLNTEAFF.

The chain links TRBV13 to TRBJ1-2, with TRBD1 identical over 9 bases. Trimming removed 4 bases from V and 8 bases from J; junction bases left unmatched: 8. Germline assignment: CDR1 PRHDT and CDR2 FYEKMQ (reference sequence). The CDR3 runs to 14 residues. The CDR3, as DNA: TGTGCCAGCAGCTCCACTTACAGGGGGCTCGGCTACACCTTC. Amino acid sequence: CASSSTYRGLGYTF.

The chain has TRBV4-3 and TRBJ2-7; 10 positions agree with TRBD1. CDR1 is LGHNA and CDR2 is YSLEER in the germline V gene. Trimming removed 4 bases from V and 2 bases from J; junction bases left unmatched: 2. CDR3 size: 14 residues. DNA of the CDR3: TGCGCCAGCAGCCCCGGGACAGGGGCCTACGAGCAGTACTTC. It codes for CASSPGTGAYEQYF.

This sequence joins TRBV5-1 and TRBJ1-2; 7 bases fit TRBD1. Trimming took 2 bases from V and 2 from J; bases not matched to a gene: 12. The CDR3 has 17 residues. Germline CDR1 reads SGHRS; CDR2 reads YFSETQ. CDR3 amino acids: CASSLAGTVVSNYGYTF. CDR3 nucleotides: TGCGCCAGCAGCTTAGCCGGGACAGTGGTTTCCAACTATGGCTACACCTTC.

This rearrangement joins TRBV6-5 to TRBJ1-1; D perhaps matches TRBD1 (6 bases). The V end was cut by 2 bases, the J end by 11 bases, with 15 bases between. This CDR3 contains 13 residues. Germline V gives CDR1 MNHEY, CDR2 SVGAGI. Here the CDR3 reads CASSYEAGTRAFF. The CDR3, as DNA: TGTGCCAGCAGTTACGAGGCCGGGACACGGGCTTTCTTT.

This chain uses TRBV9 with TRBJ1-3; 7 nucleotides agree with TRBD1. J was trimmed by 0 bases and V by 3 bases; bases with no gene match: 3. CDR1 and CDR2 from the germline V gene are SGDLS and YYNGEE. This CDR3 comprises 15 residues. The CDR3 sequence: CASSEGQFSGNTIYF. CDR3 DNA sequence: TGTGCCAGCAGCGAGGGACAGTTCTCTGGAAACACCATATATTTT. Filled out from reference TRBV9 and TRBJ1-3, the complete variable domain reads DSGVTQTPKHLITATGQRVTLRCSPRSGDLSVYWYQQSLDQGLQFLIQYYNGEERAKGNILERFSAQQFPDLHSELNLSSLELGDSALYFCASSEGQFSGNTIYFGEGSWLTVV.

The V call is TRBV19, the J call TRBJ2-3; 9 nucleotides match TRBD2. The CDR3 is made up of 16 amino acids. The germline V gene encodes CDR1 LNHDA and CDR2 SQIVND (reference sequence). The ends lost 3 bases at V and 9 bases at J; junction bases unmatched: 13. CDR3 nucleotides: TGTGCCAGTAGTATGCCGGTAGCGGGGGACGGGGAGACGCAGTATTTT. It is translated as CASSMPVAGDGETQYF.

The rearrangement links TRBV18 to TRBJ2-5, with a tentative D call TRBD2 (5 bases). Trimming took 0 bases from V and 4 from J, leaving 9 bases between them. The CDR3 runs 14 residues. The germline V gene encodes CDR1 KGHSH and CDR2 LQKENI. The CDR3 DNA reads TGTGCCAGCTCACCACCCACACGGGGAGAGACCCAGTACTTC. It specifies CASSPPTRGETQYF. Based on the CDR3 plus reference TRBV18 and TRBJ2-5, the full variable domain is NAGVMQNPRHLVRRRGQEARLRCSPMKGHSHVYWYRQLPEEGLKFMVYLQKENIIDESGMPKERFSAEFPKEGPSILRIQQVVRGDSAAYFCASSPPTRGETQYFGPGTRLLVL.

This chain links TRBV6-1 with TRBJ1-2; D is ambiguous. The CDR3 runs 18 residues. Germline CDR1 reads MNHNS; CDR2 reads SASEGT. V lost 1 base, J lost 6 bases, and 24 bases lay in between. The CDR3 loop reads CASSEGRPSLPGIHGYTF. The CDR3 region has the DNA TGTGCCAGCAGTGAAGGAAGACCGTCCCTTCCGGGGATCCATGGCTACACCTTC.

The rearrangement joins TRBV7-9 to TRBJ2-1; D ambiguous. Germline assignment: CDR1 SEHNR and CDR2 FQNEAQ (reference sequence). The CDR3 is 11 amino acids. V lost 8 bases and J 4 bases, leaving 6 bases between the germline ends. The CDR3 bases are TGTGCCAGCGAGCGTTACAATGAGCAGTTCTTC. This codes for CASERYNEQFF.

The chain uses TRBV4-1 and TRBJ2-7; D uncertain. V lost 1 base, J lost 6 bases, and 13 bases lay in between. This CDR3 has 14 amino acids. The germline gives CDR1 MGHRA, CDR2 YSYEKL. DNA for the CDR3: TGCGCCAGCAGCCAAGCAGCTCTCGGCGGCGAGCAGTACTTC. Amino acids: CASSQAALGGEQYF.

The rearrangement joins TRBV30 to TRBJ1-2, with D maybe TRBD1 (5 bases). Germline CDR1 and CDR2: GTSNPN and SVGIG (reference sequence). The CDR3 contains 15 residues. Trimming removed 2 bases from V and 2 bases from J, with 15 bases in between. CDR3 amino acids: CAWSTLTDLNYGYTF. CDR3 sequence (DNA): TGTGCCTGGAGTACCCTGACAGACTTAAACTATGGCTACACCTTC.

A word on this clone: This CDR3 is also generated by other DNA sequences in the sample. The V and J genes are TRBV7-3 and TRBJ1-1; D is perhaps TRBD1 (6 bases). Per germline, CDR1 SGHTA and CDR2 FQGTGA. The CDR3 contains 14 residues. Trimming cost V 2 bases and J 4 bases, with 11 bases left between them. The CDR3 DNA reads TGTGCCAGCAGCTTAGGTCAGGGGACCACTGAAGCTTTCTTT. Translated, it gives CASSLGQGTTEAFF.

This chain joins TRBV5-8 and TRBJ1-6; no reliable D call. V was cut by 4 bases and J by 0 bases, with 2 bases left in between. The germline V gene has CDR1 SGHTS and CDR2 YDEGEE. There are 13 residues in the CDR3. CDR3 protein: CASSLSYNSPLHF. The CDR3, as DNA: TGTGCCAGCAGCCTCTCCTATAATTCACCCCTCCACTTT.

This chain links TRBV5-1 with TRBJ2-7, with a possible D match to TRBD2 (5 bases). CDR3 length: 15 residues. Trimming stripped 1 base from V and 2 bases from J, with 13 bases between. Germline CDR1 SGHRS, CDR2 YFSETQ. CDR3 region: CASSLIDGVTYEQYF. As DNA, the CDR3 is TGCGCCAGCAGCTTGATAGACGGGGTCACCTACGAGCAGTACTTC.

The J gene is TRBJ1-2, the V gene TRBV6-5, with 7 nucleotides matching TRBD1. The ends lost 8 bases at V and 4 bases at J; junction bases unmatched: 7. The CDR3 spans 13 residues. In germline, CDR1 is MNHEY, CDR2 SVGAGI. The CDR3 region is CASGKDRLYGYTF. The CDR3, as DNA: TGTGCCAGCGGAAAGGACAGGCTCTATGGCTACACCTTC.